Below are 5 T cell receptor beta chains sequenced from a single sample in a study of blood T cell repertoires in COVID-19. The method was immunoSEQ multiplex PCR; TCRdb's version includes in-frame clones alone and lacks a portion of them. The sample consists of about 160,000 clones, roughly 85% of them appearing once. The material sequenced was peripheral blood. These receptors came from a human donor with acute or convalescent COVID-19. The donor label of this sample is uncertain.

The CDR3 here is CASNSLDGKGYTF. The CDR3 DNA reads TGTGCCAGCAATTCCCTCGACGGGAAGGGCTACACCTTC. V and J are TRBV28 and TRBJ1-2; D gene unclear. Germline loops: CDR1 MDHEN, CDR2 SYDVKM. The CDR3 totals 13 residues. V was clipped by 7 bases and J by 8 bases, with 17 bases between them.

This rearrangement joins TRBV30 to TRBJ1-5; 8 bases map to TRBD1. CDR3 size: 14 residues. CDR1 is GTSNPN, CDR2 SVGIG, per germline (reference sequence). V lost 4 bases and J lost 5; bases outside the gene matches: 7. Here the CDR3 reads CAWTRTGIDQPQHF. The DNA for the CDR3 is TGTGCCTGGACCAGGACAGGGATAGATCAGCCCCAGCATTTT.

This clone occurred a few times. The V and J genes are TRBV30 and TRBJ2-3; possibly TRBD2 for D (6 bases). V was cut by 0 bases and J by 6 bases, with 7 bases left in between. The germline gives CDR1 GTSNPN, CDR2 SVGIG (reference sequence). The CDR3 has 12 residues. CDR3 DNA: TGTGCCTGGAGTGTACGGGGGGATACGCAGTATTTT. The encoded protein is CAWSVRGDTQYF.

The CDR3 DNA reads TGTGCCAGCAGCCAAATGGGGAGGGGCCAGAGCTCCTACAATGAGCAGTTCTTC. This sequence encodes CASSQMGRGQSSYNEQFF. The chain is built from TRBV14 and TRBJ2-1; TRBD2 matches at 7 bases. The CDR3 consists of 18 residues. Germline V CDR1 and CDR2: SGHDN, FVKESK. The junction had 10 bases not matched to a gene; V was cut back by 2 bases and J by 0 bases.

V gene TRBV5-6 combines with J gene TRBJ2-7; D gene ambiguous. Trimming left V 4 bases short and J 2 bases short, with 13 bases between. Germline V gene sequence: CDR1 SGHDT, CDR2 YYEEEE. The CDR3 runs 14 residues. CDR3 nucleotides: TGTGCCAGCAGCCTCGCGGTCCCTCCCTACGAGCAGTACTTC. This codes for CASSLAVPPYEQYF.